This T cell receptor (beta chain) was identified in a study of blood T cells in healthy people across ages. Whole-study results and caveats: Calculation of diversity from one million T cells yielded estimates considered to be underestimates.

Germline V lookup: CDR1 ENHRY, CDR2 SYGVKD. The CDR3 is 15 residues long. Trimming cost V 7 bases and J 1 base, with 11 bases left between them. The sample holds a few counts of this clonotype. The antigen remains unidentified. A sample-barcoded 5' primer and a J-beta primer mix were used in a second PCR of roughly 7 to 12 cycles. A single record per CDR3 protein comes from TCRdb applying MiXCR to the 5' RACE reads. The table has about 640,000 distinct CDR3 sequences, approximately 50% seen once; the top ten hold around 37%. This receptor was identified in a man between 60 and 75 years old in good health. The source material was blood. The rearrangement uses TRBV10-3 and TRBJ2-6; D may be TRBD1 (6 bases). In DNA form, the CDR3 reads TGTGCCATCATGAAACAGGGATCTGGGGCCAACGTCCTGACTTTC. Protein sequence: CAIMKQGSGANVLTF.